These 13 T cell receptor beta chains share one sample of origin, sequenced in a study of blood T cells in healthy people across ages. Then a second PCR, running about 6 to 11 cycles, was carried out with a sample-barcoded 5' primer and a J-beta primer mix. TCRdb re-derived calls from the 5' RACE reads in MiXCR, one entry per CDR3 protein. The table lists about a million distinct CDR3 sequences, around two fifths of them singletons, with 13% in the top ten. Sequenced input: blood. Receptors were obtained from a man younger than 30 in good health.

This clonotype was counted many times. The rearrangement uses TRBV12-3 or TRBV12-4 and TRBJ2-3, with 7 bases identical to TRBD1. The V and J ends lost 5 bases and 0 bases, in that order; junction bases with no gene match: 5. The CDR3 length is 15 residues. The DNA of the CDR3 is TGTGCCAGCAGTCCCGACAGGGTCAGCACAGATACGCAGTATTTT. Protein: CASSPDRVSTDTQYF.

The V gene is TRBV29-1, the J gene TRBJ2-2, with 7 positions matching TRBD1. J lost 4 bases, V lost 5 bases, and 10 bases had no gene match. The CDR3 runs 15 residues. Germline CDR1 SQVTM, CDR2 ANQGSEA. In DNA form, the CDR3 reads TGCAGCGTTAAAAGCGGAACAGGGGTCACCGGGGAGCTGTTTTTT. Translated, it gives CSVKSGTGVTGELFF.

This clonotype was counted once. The V gene is TRBV20-1, the J gene TRBJ1-6, with a weak D call TRBD1 (5 bases). V lost 5 bases and J 6 bases, leaving 11 bases between the germline ends. This CDR3 is built from 13 residues. The germline gives CDR1 DFQATT, CDR2 SNEGSKA (reference sequence). As DNA, the CDR3 is TGCAGTGCTCGGCCTAGGGGTAATTCACCCCTCCACTTT. Residues: CSARPRGNSPLHF.

This clonotype was picked up a small number of times. The chain combines TRBV29-1 with TRBJ2-5, with 8 bases fitting TRBD1. The CDR3 spans 14 residues. V lost 6 bases and J lost 3; bases outside the gene matches: 9. Germline V gives CDR1 SQVTM, CDR2 ANQGSEA. The CDR3 nucleotides read TGCAGCGTAGAGACGACAGGGGTGGAAGAGACCCAGTACTTC. Amino acids: CSVETTGVEETQYF.

The chain uses TRBV18 and TRBJ1-1, with D tentatively TRBD1 (5 bases). V was pared by 2 bases and J by 8 bases, with 15 bases between. Germline CDR1 and CDR2: KGHSH and LQKENI. The CDR3 length is 14 residues. As DNA, the CDR3 is TGTGCCAGCTCACCAATGCGAGACAGCGGAGAAGCTTTCTTT. Translated, it gives CASSPMRDSGEAFF.

The V call is TRBV4-1, the J call TRBJ2-1; TRBD1 is a possible D gene (6 bases). V was clipped by 5 bases and J by 7 bases, with 15 bases between them. CDR1 and CDR2 from the germline V gene are MGHRA and YSYEKL. The CDR3 contains 14 residues. The CDR3 loop is CASSIGDIQNEQFF. As DNA, the CDR3 is TGCGCCAGCAGCATCGGGGACATTCAGAATGAGCAGTTCTTC.

This clonotype was found a few times. The chain couples TRBV5-5 to TRBJ2-1; TRBD1 agrees at 8 bases. The trim removed 4 bases at V and 6 bases at J, leaving 9 bases unmatched. This CDR3 is built from 15 residues. CDR1 and CDR2 (germline): SGHKS, YYEKEE (reference sequence). The CDR3 loop reads CASSPGDRLFNEQFF. The DNA of the CDR3 is TGTGCCAGCAGCCCTGGGGACAGGCTATTCAATGAGCAGTTCTTC.

This CDR3 is CASSADSPLHF. The DNA for the CDR3 is TGTGCCAGCAGTGCGGATTCACCCCTCCACTTT. The genes are TRBV6-1 and TRBJ1-6; D is unresolved. V was clipped by 4 bases and J by 8 bases, with 3 bases between them. This CDR3 comprises 11 residues. Germline CDR1 reads MNHNS; CDR2 reads SASEGT.

This clonotype was counted a few times. V gene TRBV10-3 combines with J gene TRBJ2-5, with D uncertain. Germline assignment: CDR1 ENHRY and CDR2 SYGVKD. V lost 10 bases and J 2 bases, leaving 17 bases between the germline ends. There are 14 residues in the CDR3. CDR3 residues: CASKTDPLQETQYF. CDR3 bases: TGTGCCAGTAAGACGGACCCCCTGCAAGAGACCCAGTACTTC.

This clonotype was recorded only once. With a much larger clone just one base away, this may be a read error. The V call is TRBV6-2 or TRBV6-3, the J call TRBJ2-5, with D unclear. The V gene lost 5 bases and the J gene lost 11 bases, with 15 bases spanning the gap. There are 12 residues in the CDR3. CDR1 is MNHEY, CDR2 SVGEGT, per germline. CDR3 amino acids: CASSPPLNEQYF. Here the CDR3 DNA reads TGTGCCAGCAGTCCACCCCTCAATGAGCAGTACTTC.

The chain is built from TRBV27 and TRBJ2-5; D might be TRBD2 (6 bases). There are 15 residues in the CDR3. CDR1 and CDR2 (germline): MNHEY, SMNVEV (reference sequence). Deletions cut 8 bases from V and 2 bases from J, with 18 bases between. The DNA for the CDR3 is TGTGCCAGCGGCCGACTAGGACGGTTTCAAGAGACCCAGTACTTC. Protein: CASGRLGRFQETQYF.

The chain links TRBV4-3 to TRBJ1-3; D remains unclear. Germline CDR1 LGHNA, CDR2 YSLEER. This CDR3 contains 15 residues. V dropped 0 bases and J dropped 4 bases, with 10 bases sitting between them. The CDR3 DNA reads as TGCGCCAGCAGCCAAGATCGGAACCGGGGAAACACCATATATTTT. Residues: CASSQDRNRGNTIYF.

The J gene is TRBJ1-5, the V gene TRBV12-3 or TRBV12-4; D might be TRBD1 (5 bases). The V and J ends lost 4 bases and 9 bases respectively, with 10 bases between them. CDR3 length: 12 amino acids. The CDR3 reads CASSSGRGPQHF. The CDR3 region has the DNA TGTGCCAGCAGTTCCGGGAGGGGGCCCCAGCATTTT.